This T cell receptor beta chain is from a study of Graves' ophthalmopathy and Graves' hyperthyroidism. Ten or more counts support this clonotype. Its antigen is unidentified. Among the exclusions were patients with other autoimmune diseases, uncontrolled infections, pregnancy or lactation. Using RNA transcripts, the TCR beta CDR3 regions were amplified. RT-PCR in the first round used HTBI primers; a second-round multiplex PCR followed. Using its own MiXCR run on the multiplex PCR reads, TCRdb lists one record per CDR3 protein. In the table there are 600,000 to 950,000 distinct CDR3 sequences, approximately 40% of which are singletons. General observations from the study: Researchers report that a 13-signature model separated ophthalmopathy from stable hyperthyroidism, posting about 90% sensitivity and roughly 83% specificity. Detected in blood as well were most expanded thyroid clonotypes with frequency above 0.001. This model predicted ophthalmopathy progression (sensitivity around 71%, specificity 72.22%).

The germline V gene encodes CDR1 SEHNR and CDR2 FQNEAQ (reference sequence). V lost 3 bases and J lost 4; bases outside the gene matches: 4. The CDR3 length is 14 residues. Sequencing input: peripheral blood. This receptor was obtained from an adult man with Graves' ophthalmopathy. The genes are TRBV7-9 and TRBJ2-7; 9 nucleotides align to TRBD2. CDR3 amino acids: CASSFSGSRYEQYF. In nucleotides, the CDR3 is TGTGCCAGCAGCTTTAGCGGGAGTCGGTACGAGCAGTACTTC.